The 24 T cell receptor beta chains given below trace back to one sample, sequenced in a study of identical twins. TCRdb used MiXCR to reprocess the 5' RACE reads, holding one entry per CDR3 protein. The data hold 1.5 million to 2 million distinct CDR3 sequences, with less than 35% observed a single time. The material sequenced was cord blood. These receptors originate from a newborn girl in good health.

This clonotype was detected only a few times. The rearrangement uses TRBV4-1 and TRBJ1-6, with D unclear. V lost 1 base and J 6 bases, leaving 10 bases between the germline ends. From germline, CDR1 is MGHRA and CDR2 YSYEKL. This CDR3 region has 15 residues. The CDR3 region is CASSQGPLANSPLHF. The CDR3 DNA reads TGCGCCAGCAGCCAAGGGCCCCTGGCTAATTCACCCCTCCACTTT.

This clonotype was seen more than once but under ten times. The rearrangement joins TRBV12-3 or TRBV12-4 to TRBJ1-2; D is undetermined. The V and J ends lost 2 bases and 6 bases respectively, with 13 bases between them. This CDR3 contains 14 residues. CDR3 residues: CASSLHRVRHGYTF. The CDR3 nucleotides read TGTGCCAGCAGTTTACATAGGGTTAGGCATGGCTACACCTTC.

This clonotype was picked up many times. The chain uses TRBV3-1 and TRBJ2-7, with TRBD1 as a possible D gene (6 bases). Between the trimmed V and J ends, which lost 4 bases and 5 bases, there was a span of 9 bases. The length of the CDR3 is 12 residues. The germline CDR1 and CDR2 sequences are LGHDT and YNNKEL (reference sequence). The CDR3 spells CASSRQGNEQYF. The CDR3 nucleotides are TGTGCCAGCAGCCGCCAGGGGAACGAGCAGTACTTC.

For this clonotype: This clone may be a read error of a much larger clone one base away. V is TRBV7-7 and J is TRBJ2-5; 10 positions agree with TRBD2. Per germline, CDR1 SSHAT and CDR2 FNYEAQ (reference sequence). The CDR3 covers 13 residues. The CDR3 reads CASSLGLADERYF. Here the CDR3 DNA reads TGTGCTAGCAGCTTAGGACTAGCGGACGAGCGGTACTTC.

This clonotype was counted only a few times. The chain uses TRBV28 and TRBJ1-2; D is unresolved. The germline V gene has CDR1 MDHEN and CDR2 SYDVKM. Trimming cost V 2 bases and J 1 base, with 11 bases left between them. The CDR3 extends over 15 amino acids. CDR3 coding DNA: TGTGCCAGCAGTTTAAGGGTAGGGAGTAACTATGGCTACACCTTC. It codes for CASSLRVGSNYGYTF.

The rearrangement links TRBV3-1 to TRBJ2-3, with D possibly matching TRBD2 (6 bases). Germline CDR1 is LGHDT and CDR2 is YNNKEL (reference sequence). The CDR3 totals 16 residues. V was trimmed by 1 base and J by 0 bases, leaving 11 bases between them. CDR3 nucleotide sequence: TGTGCCAGCAGCCAAGGGGGGGTCGTGAGCACAGATACGCAGTATTTT. Translation: CASSQGGVVSTDTQYF.

This chain joins TRBV12-3 or TRBV12-4 and TRBJ2-6, with 11 nucleotides matching TRBD1. The CDR3 has 17 residues. With V trimmed by 9 bases and J by 0 bases, 7 bases remained unmatched. The CDR3 DNA follows: TGTGCCAGTTGGGACAGGGGGTTCTACTCTGGGGCCAACGTCCTGACTTTC. Its protein product is CASWDRGFYSGANVLTF.

A few counts support this clonotype. The V gene is TRBV20-1, the J gene TRBJ2-7; TRBD1 matches 7 bases. The CDR3 is 15 residues long. Germline assignment: CDR1 DFQATT and CDR2 SNEGSKA (reference sequence). Trimming cost V 2 bases and J 4 bases; bases outside gene matches: 11. The CDR3 is CSARLIQGLGYEQYF. CDR3 nucleotide sequence: TGCAGTGCTAGATTAATACAGGGGCTGGGGTACGAGCAGTACTTC.

V gene TRBV10-1 combines with J gene TRBJ1-1; no definite D call. Deletions cut 5 bases from V and 6 bases from J, with 13 bases between. The CDR3 consists of 13 residues. Germline assignment: CDR1 WNHNN and CDR2 SYGVQD (reference sequence). CDR3: CASSRPGASEAFF. Written as DNA, the CDR3 is TGCGCCAGCAGTCGACCGGGCGCGTCTGAAGCTTTCTTT.

The V gene is TRBV6-1, the J gene TRBJ1-3; no clear D gene. With 2 bases removed from V and 6 bases from J, the gap between germline ends came to 11 bases. From germline, CDR1 is MNHNS and CDR2 SASEGT. This CDR3 has 14 amino acids. CDR3 sequence reads: CASSEHGRENTIYF. CDR3 in DNA: TGTGCCAGCAGTGAACACGGAAGGGAAAACACCATATATTTT.

This chain's CDR3 is CSARVGGGVYNEQFF. CDR3 nucleotide sequence: TGCAGTGCTAGAGTGGGCGGGGGGGTCTACAATGAGCAGTTCTTC. The chain links TRBV20-1 to TRBJ2-1, with TRBD2 matching 9 bases. The length of the CDR3 is 15 residues. Germline V gene sequence: CDR1 DFQATT, CDR2 SNEGSKA (reference sequence). Trimming took 1 base from V and 3 from J; bases not matched to a gene: 4.

A note on this clonotype: Germline is not matched at one junction end, which may reflect a read error. V usage is TRBV7-2 and J usage is TRBJ1-1; no definite D call. The CDR3 consists of 14 residues. Germline assignment: CDR1 SGHTA and CDR2 FQGNSA. The DNA of the CDR3 is TGCGCCAGCAGCTTAGCGAGGCAATACACTGAAGCTTTCTTT. Its translation: CASSLARQYTEAFF.

The chain carries TRBV5-1 and TRBJ2-3, with 8 bases fitting TRBD1. V gave up 3 bases and J gave up 2 bases; unmatched junction bases: 14. CDR1 is SGHRS, CDR2 YFSETQ, per germline. The CDR3 loop spans 18 amino acids. DNA for the CDR3: TGCGCCAGCAGCTCTCTGGACAGGGCCCGACTTCTCACAGATACGCAGTATTTT. It codes for CASSSLDRARLLTDTQYF. The variable domain in full, with the rest retrieved from reference TRBV5-1 and TRBJ2-3, is KAGVTQTPRYLIKTRGQQVTLSCSPISGHRSVSWYQQTPGQGLQFLFEYFSETQRNKGNFPGRFSGRQFSNSRSEMNVSTLELGDSALYLCASSSLDRARLLTDTQYFGPGTRLTVL.

This clonotype was detected many times. The CDR3 DNA sequence: TGTGCCAGCAGGGGCGCCCCCTACGAGCAGTACTTC. Translation: CASRGAPYEQYF. The chain couples TRBV27 to TRBJ2-7; unclear D gene. V lost 6 bases and J lost 2, with 8 bases in between. CDR1 is MNHEY and CDR2 is SMNVEV in the germline V gene (reference sequence). The CDR3 totals 12 residues.

Here the CDR3 reads CASRVGPPPYEQYF. For the CDR3, the DNA is TGTGCCAGCAGGGTGGGACCGCCCCCTTACGAGCAGTACTTC. The gene calls are TRBV25-1 and TRBJ2-7; either TRBD1 or TRBD2 may fit D (5 bases each). Germline V gives CDR1 MGHDK, CDR2 SYGVNS. The CDR3 has 14 residues. V was trimmed by 6 bases and J by 4 bases, leaving 16 bases between them.

J is TRBJ2-3 and V is TRBV10-3, with 10 bases that match TRBD2. In germline, CDR1 is ENHRY, CDR2 SYGVKD. The CDR3 covers 13 residues. Losses at the gene ends were 4 bases for V and 10 bases for J; bases not matched to a gene: 5. CDR3 amino acids: CAISAGSGRPQYF. The CDR3 region has the DNA TGTGCCATCAGTGCCGGTAGCGGGAGGCCGCAGTATTTT.

This clonotype was counted between two and nine times. The chain carries TRBV6-6 and TRBJ2-3; 8 positions match TRBD1. CDR1 MNHNY and CDR2 SVGAGI come from the germline V gene (reference sequence). J lost 4 bases, V lost 3 bases, and 12 bases had no gene match. This CDR3 comprises 17 residues. The CDR3 is CASSYFPRQGMADTQYF. CDR3 bases: TGTGCCAGCAGTTATTTTCCTAGACAGGGGATGGCAGATACGCAGTATTTT.

The genes are TRBV10-3 and TRBJ2-5, with 8 bases aligning to TRBD2. V lost 7 bases, J lost 11 bases, and 15 bases stayed unmatched. The CDR3 totals 14 residues. The germline V gene has CDR1 ENHRY and CDR2 SYGVKD. CDR3: CAINAGSGAGEQYF. CDR3 nucleotides: TGTGCCATCAATGCAGGTAGCGGGGCGGGAGAGCAGTACTTC.

This clonotype was seen a handful of times. This chain links TRBV20-1 with TRBJ1-2; 7 positions agree with TRBD1. The CDR3 covers 12 residues. In germline, CDR1 is DFQATT, CDR2 SNEGSKA (reference sequence). V trimming: 0 bases; J trimming: 8 bases; junction bases outside the gene matches: 3. The CDR3 DNA follows: TGCAGTGCTAGAGACAGGGGGATAGGCTACACCTTC. This translates into CSARDRGIGYTF.

There are a few counts of this clonotype. The J gene is TRBJ2-7, the V gene TRBV7-2, with unresolved D. CDR1 and CDR2 from the germline V gene are SGHTA and FQGNSA. Trimming shortened V by 5 bases and J by 10 bases, and 12 bases separated the two germline ends. This CDR3 region has 11 residues. The CDR3 region has the DNA TGTGCCAGCAGCGCCTGGTTGGCCCAGTACTTC. Translating gives CASSAWLAQYF.

As for this clonotype: This may be a read error: a much more frequent sequence differs by one nucleotide. The chain employs TRBV29-1 and TRBJ2-5, with 8 nucleotides matching TRBD1. Judging by the DNA end, TRBJ2-7 fits better; the J call may be wrong. The CDR3 totals 13 residues. Looked up from germline, CDR1 is SQVTM and CDR2 is ANQGSEA. In DNA, the CDR3 is TGCAGCGTTACCGGGACAGGAGGCTGCGAGCAGTACTTC. This gives the protein CSVTGTGGCEQYF.

In DNA, the CDR3 is TGTGCCAGCAGTTTTAGCGGGATCAACCAAGAGACCCAGTACTTC. This translates into CASSFSGINQETQYF. V usage is TRBV28 and J usage is TRBJ2-5, with TRBD2 identical over 8 bases. Per the germline V gene, CDR1 is MDHEN and CDR2 is SYDVKM. CDR3 length: 15 residues. With 3 bases clipped from V and 0 bases from J, the junction kept 3 bases outside the gene matches.

The V gene is TRBV28, the J gene TRBJ1-6; D not certain. This CDR3 has 12 amino acids. Germline CDR1 reads MDHEN; CDR2 reads SYDVKM. V shed 6 bases and J shed 14 bases, with 14 bases lying between them. As DNA, the CDR3 is TGTGCCAGCAGCACGTCGTTGGTAGCCCTCCACTTT. It encodes CASSTSLVALHF.

The chain is built from TRBV4-1 and TRBJ2-3, with D maybe TRBD2 (5 bases). Germline CDR1 is MGHRA and CDR2 is YSYEKL. The CDR3 is 17 amino acids. Trimming took 0 bases from V and 0 from J, leaving 13 bases between them. The DNA of the CDR3 is TGCGCCAGCAGCCAAGAGGCTAGCTCGATGAGCACAGATACGCAGTATTTT. This sequence encodes CASSQEASSMSTDTQYF.